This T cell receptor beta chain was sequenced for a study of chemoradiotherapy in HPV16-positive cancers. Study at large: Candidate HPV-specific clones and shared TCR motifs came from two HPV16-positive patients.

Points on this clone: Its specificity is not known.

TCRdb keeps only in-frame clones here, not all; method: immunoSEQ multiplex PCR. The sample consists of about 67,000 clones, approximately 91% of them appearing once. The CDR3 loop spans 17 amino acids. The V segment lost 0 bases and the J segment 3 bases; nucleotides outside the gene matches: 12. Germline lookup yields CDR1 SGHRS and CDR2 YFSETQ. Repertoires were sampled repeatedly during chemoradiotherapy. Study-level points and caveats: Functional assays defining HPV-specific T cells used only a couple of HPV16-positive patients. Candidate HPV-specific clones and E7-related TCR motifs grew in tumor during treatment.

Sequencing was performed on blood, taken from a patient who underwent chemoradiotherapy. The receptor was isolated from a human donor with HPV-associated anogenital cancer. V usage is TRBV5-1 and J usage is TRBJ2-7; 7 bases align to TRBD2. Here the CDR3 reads CASSLEPPSSGRYEQYF. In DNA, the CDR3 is TGCGCCAGCAGCTTGGAGCCCCCTTCTAGCGGTCGCTACGAGCAGTACTTC.